Described below is a single T cell receptor beta chain sequence and its context. Its antigen is undetermined. These data originate in a study of Ad26.COV2.S vaccination and SARS-CoV-2 variants. Study summary: Donor got 5x10^10 or 1x10^11 viral particles of Ad26.COV2.S. Study results and caveats: Vaccinees displayed broader spike-specific TCR repertoires than placebo recipients.

Treatment of the sample: 15 to 20 received Ad26.COV2.S at low or high dose, single or two shots; several received placebo; per-sample allocation not given. After the first vaccine or placebo injection, samples were drawn on day 63. CDR3 length: 14 amino acids. Germline CDR1 reads SGDLS; CDR2 reads YYNGEE. The V and J ends lost 4 bases and 2 bases respectively, with 13 bases between them. Libraries were prepared by immunoSEQ multiplex PCR; TCRdb keeps only in-frame clonotypes and omits some of them. The profile shows about 350,000 clones, around 88% of them singletons. V and J are TRBV9 and TRBJ2-7; the D gene is possibly TRBD2 (5 bases). Sample: peripheral blood, taken in a trial of Ad26.COV2.S vaccine versus placebo. This receptor was identified in a person aged 18-60 years who received the Ad26.COV2.S COVID-19 vaccine or a placebo. For the CDR3, the DNA is TGTGCCAGCAGCCTACGCCCGGGGACCTACGAGCAGTACTTC. Its translation is CASSLRPGTYEQYF.